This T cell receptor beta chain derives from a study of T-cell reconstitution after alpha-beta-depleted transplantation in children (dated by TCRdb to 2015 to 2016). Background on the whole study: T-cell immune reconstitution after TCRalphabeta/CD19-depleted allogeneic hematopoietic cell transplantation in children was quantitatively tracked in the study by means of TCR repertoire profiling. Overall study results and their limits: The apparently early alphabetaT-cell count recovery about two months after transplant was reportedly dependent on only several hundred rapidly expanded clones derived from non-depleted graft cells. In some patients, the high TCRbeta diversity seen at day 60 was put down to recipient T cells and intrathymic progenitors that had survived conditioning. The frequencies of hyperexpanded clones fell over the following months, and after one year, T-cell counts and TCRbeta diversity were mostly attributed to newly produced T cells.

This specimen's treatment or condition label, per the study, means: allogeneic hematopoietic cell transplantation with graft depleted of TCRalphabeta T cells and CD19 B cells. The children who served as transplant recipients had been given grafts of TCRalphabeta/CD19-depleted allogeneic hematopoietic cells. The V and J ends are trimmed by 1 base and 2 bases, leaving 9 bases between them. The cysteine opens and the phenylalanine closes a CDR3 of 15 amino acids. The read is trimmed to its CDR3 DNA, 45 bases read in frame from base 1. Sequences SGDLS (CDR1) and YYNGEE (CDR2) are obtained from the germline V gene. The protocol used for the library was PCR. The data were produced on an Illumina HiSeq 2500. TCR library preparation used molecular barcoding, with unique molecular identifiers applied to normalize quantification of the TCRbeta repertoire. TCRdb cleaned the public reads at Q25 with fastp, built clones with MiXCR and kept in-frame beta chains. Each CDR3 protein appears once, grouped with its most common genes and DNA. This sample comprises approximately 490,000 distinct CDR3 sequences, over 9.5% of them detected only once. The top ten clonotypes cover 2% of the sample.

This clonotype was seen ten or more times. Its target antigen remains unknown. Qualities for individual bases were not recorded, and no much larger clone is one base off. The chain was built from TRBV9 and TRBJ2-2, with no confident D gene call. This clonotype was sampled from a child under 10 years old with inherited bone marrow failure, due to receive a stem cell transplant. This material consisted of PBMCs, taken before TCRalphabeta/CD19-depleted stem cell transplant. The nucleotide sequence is TGTGCCAGCAGCGTACAAGGTGTCAACACCGGGGAGCTGTTTTTT. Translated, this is CASSVQGVNTGELFF.